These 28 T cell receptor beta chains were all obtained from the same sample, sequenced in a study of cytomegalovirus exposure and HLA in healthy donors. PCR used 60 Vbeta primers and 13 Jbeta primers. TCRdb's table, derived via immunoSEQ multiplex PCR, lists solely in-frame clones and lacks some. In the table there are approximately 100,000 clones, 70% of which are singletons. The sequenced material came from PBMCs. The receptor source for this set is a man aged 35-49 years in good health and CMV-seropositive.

CDR3 loop: CASRTLYREETQYF. The DNA of the CDR3 is TGCGCCAGCAGGACGCTCTACAGGGAAGAGACCCAGTACTTC. This chain uses TRBV10-2 with TRBJ2-5; tentative D call: TRBD1 (6 bases). Germline-derived CDR1 and CDR2 are WSHSY and SAAADI. CDR3 size: 14 residues. V lost 6 bases and J 3 bases, leaving 14 bases between the germline ends.

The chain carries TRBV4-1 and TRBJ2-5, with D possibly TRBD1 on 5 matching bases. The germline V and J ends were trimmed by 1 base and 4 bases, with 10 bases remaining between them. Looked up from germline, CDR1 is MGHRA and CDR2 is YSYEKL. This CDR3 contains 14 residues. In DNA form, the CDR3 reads TGCGCCAGCAGCCAAGTAAGGGGTGGAGAGACCCAGTACTTC. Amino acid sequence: CASSQVRGGETQYF.

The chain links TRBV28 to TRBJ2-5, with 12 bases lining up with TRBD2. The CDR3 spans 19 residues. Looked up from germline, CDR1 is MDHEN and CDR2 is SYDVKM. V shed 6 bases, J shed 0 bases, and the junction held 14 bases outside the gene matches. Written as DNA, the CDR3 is TGTGCCAGCAGCGTCCTCCGACTAGCGGGAGCTTCATACCAAGAGACCCAGTACTTC. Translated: CASSVLRLAGASYQETQYF.

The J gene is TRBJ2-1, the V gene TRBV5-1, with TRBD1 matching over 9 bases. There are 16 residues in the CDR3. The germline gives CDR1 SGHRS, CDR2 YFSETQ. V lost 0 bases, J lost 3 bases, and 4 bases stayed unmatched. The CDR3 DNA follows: TGCGCCAGCAGCTTGGCCGAGGGACAGGGCTACAATGAGCAGTTCTTC. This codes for CASSLAEGQGYNEQFF.

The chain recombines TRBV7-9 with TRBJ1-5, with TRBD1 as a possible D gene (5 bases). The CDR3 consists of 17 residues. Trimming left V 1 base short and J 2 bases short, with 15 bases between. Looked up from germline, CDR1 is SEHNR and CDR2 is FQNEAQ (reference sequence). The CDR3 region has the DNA TGTGCCAGCAGCTTAGGACCCTGGCAGGGTGGCAATCAGCCCCAGCATTTT. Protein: CASSLGPWQGGNQPQHF. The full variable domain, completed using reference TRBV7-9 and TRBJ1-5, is DTGVSQNPRHKITKRGQNVTFRCDPISEHNRLYWYRQTLGQGPEFLTYFQNEAQLEKSRLLSDRFSAERPKGSFSTLEIQRTEQGDSAMYLCASSLGPWQGGNQPQHFGDGTRLSIL.

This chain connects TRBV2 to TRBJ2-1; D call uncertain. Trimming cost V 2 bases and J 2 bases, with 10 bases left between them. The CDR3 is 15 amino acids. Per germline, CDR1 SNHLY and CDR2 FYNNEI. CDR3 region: CASSESEAPYNEQFF. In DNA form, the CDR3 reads TGTGCCAGCAGTGAATCAGAGGCCCCCTACAATGAGCAGTTCTTC. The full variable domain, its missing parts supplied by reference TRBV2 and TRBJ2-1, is EPEVTQTPSHQVTQMGQEVILRCVPISNHLYFYWYRQILGQKVEFLVSFYNNEISEKSEIFDDQFSVERPDGSNFTLKIRSTKLEDSAMYFCASSESEAPYNEQFFGPGTRLTVL.

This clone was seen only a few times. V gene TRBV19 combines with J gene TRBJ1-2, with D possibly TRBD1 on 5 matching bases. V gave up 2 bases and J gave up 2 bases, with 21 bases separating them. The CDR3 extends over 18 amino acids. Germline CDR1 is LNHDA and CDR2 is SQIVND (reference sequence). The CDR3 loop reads CASSISGGRGQGNYGYTF. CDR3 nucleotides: TGTGCCAGTAGTATATCCGGGGGGAGAGGACAAGGAAACTATGGCTACACCTTC.

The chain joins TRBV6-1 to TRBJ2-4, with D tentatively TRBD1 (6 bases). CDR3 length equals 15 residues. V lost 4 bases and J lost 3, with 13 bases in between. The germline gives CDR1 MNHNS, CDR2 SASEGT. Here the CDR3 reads CASSGWTEGKNIQYF. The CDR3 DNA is TGTGCCAGCAGTGGGTGGACAGAAGGCAAAAACATTCAGTACTTC.

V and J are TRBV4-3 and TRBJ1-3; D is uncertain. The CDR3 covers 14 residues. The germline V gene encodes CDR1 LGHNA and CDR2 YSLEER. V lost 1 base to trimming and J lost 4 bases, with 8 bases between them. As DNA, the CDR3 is TGCGCCAGCAGCCAAGCCTTCTTCGGAAACACCATATATTTT. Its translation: CASSQAFFGNTIYF.

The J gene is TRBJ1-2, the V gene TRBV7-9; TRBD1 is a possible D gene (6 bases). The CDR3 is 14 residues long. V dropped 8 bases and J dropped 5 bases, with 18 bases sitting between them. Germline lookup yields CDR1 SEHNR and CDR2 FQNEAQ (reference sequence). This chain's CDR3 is CASPLNDQGYGYTF. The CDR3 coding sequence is TGTGCCAGCCCCCTTAATGACCAGGGGTATGGCTACACCTTC.

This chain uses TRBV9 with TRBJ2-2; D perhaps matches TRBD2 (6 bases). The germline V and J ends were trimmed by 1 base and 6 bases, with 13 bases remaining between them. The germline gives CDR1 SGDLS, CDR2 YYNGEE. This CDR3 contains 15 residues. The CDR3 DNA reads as TGTGCCAGCAGCGTAAGTTGGCGGGATCCCGGGGAGCTGTTTTTT. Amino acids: CASSVSWRDPGELFF.

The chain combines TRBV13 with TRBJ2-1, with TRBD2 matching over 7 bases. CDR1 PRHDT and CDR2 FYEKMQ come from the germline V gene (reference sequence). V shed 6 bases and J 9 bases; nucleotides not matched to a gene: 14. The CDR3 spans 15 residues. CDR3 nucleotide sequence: TGTGCCAGCAGTTACGTACCTAGCGGCTCCAGTGAGCAGTTCTTC. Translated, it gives CASSYVPSGSSEQFF.

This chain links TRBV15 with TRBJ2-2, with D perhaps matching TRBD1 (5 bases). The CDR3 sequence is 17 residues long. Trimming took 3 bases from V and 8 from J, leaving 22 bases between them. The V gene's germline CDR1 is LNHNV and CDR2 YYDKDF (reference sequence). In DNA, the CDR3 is TGTGCCACCAGCAGCCTTGGCAGGGCAACCTTCGGGGGGGAGCTGTTTTTT. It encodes CATSSLGRATFGGELFF.

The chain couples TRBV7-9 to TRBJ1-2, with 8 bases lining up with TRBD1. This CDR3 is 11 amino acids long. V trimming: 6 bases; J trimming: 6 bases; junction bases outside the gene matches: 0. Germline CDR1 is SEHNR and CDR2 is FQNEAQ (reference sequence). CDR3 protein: CASRQGDGYTF. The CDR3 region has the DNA TGTGCCAGCAGACAGGGGGATGGCTACACCTTC.

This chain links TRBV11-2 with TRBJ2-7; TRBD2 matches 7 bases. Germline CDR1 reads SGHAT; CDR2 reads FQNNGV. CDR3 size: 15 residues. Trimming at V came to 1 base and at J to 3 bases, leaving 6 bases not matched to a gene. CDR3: CASSLVPGLNYEQYF. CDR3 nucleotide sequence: TGTGCCAGCAGCTTAGTCCCGGGACTAAACTACGAGCAGTACTTC.

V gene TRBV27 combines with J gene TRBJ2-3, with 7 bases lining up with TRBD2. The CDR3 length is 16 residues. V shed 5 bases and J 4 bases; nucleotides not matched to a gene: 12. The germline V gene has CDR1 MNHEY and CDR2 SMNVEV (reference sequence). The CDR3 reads CASSPRLAGMADTQYF. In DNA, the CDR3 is TGTGCCAGCAGTCCCCGACTAGCCGGTATGGCAGATACGCAGTATTTT.

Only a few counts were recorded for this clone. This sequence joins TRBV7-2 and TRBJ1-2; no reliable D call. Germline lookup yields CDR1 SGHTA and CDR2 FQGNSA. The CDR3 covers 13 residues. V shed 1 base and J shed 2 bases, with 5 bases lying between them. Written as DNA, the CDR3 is TGTGCCAGCAGCTTAGACGGGAACTATGGCTACACCTTC. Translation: CASSLDGNYGYTF. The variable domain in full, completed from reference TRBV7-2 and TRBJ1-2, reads GAGVSQSPSNKVTEKGKDVELRCDPISGHTALYWYRQSLGQGLEFLIYFQGNSAPDKSGLPSDRFSAERTGGSVSTLTIQRTQQEDSAVYLCASSLDGNYGYTFGSGTRLTVV.

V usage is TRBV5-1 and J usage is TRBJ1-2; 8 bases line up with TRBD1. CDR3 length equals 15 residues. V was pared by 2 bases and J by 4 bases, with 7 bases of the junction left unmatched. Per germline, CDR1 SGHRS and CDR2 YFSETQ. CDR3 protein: CASSLGTGSLYGYTF. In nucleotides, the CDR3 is TGCGCCAGCAGCTTAGGGACAGGTTCACTCTATGGCTACACCTTC.

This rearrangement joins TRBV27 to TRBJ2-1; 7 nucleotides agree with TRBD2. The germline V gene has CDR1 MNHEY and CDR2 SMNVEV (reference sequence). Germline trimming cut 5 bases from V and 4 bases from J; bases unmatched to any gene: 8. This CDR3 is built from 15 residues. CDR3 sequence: CASSTAGTTYNEQFF. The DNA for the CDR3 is TGTGCCAGCAGTACGGCCGGGACTACGTACAATGAGCAGTTCTTC.

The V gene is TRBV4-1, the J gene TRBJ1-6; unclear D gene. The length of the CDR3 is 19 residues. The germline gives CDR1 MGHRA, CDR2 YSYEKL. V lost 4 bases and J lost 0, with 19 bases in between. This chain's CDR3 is CASSPDGIEISSYNSPLHF. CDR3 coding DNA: TGCGCCAGCAGCCCCGACGGGATCGAGATAAGCTCCTATAATTCACCCCTCCACTTT.

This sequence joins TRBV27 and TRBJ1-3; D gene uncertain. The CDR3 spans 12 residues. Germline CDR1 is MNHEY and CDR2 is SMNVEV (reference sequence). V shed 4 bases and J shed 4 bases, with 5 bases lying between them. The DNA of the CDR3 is TGTGCCAGCAGTTCGGGGGGAAACACCATATATTTT. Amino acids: CASSSGGNTIYF.

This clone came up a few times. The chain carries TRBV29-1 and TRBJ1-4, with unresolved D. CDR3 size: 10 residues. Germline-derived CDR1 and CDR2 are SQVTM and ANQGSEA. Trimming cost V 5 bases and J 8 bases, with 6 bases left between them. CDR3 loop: CSVREEKLFF. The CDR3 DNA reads TGCAGCGTTAGGGAGGAAAAACTGTTTTTT.

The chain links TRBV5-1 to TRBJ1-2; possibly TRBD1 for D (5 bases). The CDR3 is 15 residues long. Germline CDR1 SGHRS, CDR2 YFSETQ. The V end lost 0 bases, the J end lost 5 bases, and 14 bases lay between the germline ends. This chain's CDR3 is CASSLARGTPYGYTF. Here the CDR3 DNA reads TGCGCCAGCAGCTTGGCTAGGGGAACCCCTTATGGCTACACCTTC.

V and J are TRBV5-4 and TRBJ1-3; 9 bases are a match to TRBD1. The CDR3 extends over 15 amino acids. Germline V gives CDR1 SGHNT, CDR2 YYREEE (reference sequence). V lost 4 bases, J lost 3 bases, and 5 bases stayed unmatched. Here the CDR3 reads CASSTGGAFGNTIYF. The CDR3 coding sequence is TGTGCCAGCAGCACAGGGGGCGCATTTGGAAACACCATATATTTT. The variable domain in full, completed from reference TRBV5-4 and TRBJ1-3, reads ETGVTQSPTHLIKTRGQQVTLRCSSQSGHNTVSWYQQALGQGPQFIFQYYREEENGRGNFPPRFSGLQFPNYSSELNVNALELDDSALYLCASSTGGAFGNTIYFGEGSWLTVV.

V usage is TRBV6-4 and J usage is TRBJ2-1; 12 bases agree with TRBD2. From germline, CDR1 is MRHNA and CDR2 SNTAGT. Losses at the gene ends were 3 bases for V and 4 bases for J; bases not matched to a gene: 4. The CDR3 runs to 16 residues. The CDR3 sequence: CASSETGTSGYNEQFF. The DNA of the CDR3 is TGTGCCAGCAGTGAAACCGGGACTAGCGGGTACAATGAGCAGTTCTTC.

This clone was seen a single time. CDR3 nucleotides: TGTGCCAGCAGTCCGCGGACAGGGGGCTTCACTGAAGCTTTCTTT. It codes for CASSPRTGGFTEAFF. The genes are TRBV27 and TRBJ1-1; 11 bases are a match to TRBD1. This CDR3 contains 15 residues. Per the germline V gene, CDR1 is MNHEY and CDR2 is SMNVEV (reference sequence). V shed 5 bases, J shed 4 bases, and the junction held 6 bases outside the gene matches.

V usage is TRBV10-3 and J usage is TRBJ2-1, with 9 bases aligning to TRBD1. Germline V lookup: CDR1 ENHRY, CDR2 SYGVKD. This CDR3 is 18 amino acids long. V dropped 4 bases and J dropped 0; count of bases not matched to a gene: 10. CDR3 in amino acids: CAISGQGGQPSSYNEQFF. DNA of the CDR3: TGTGCCATCAGTGGACAGGGGGGCCAACCGAGCTCCTACAATGAGCAGTTCTTC.

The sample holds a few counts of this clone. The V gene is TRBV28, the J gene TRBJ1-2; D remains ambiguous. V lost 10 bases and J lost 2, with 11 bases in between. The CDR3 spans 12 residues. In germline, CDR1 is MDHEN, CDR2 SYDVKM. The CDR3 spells CATLRNNYGYTF. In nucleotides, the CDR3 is TGTGCCACCTTGAGGAACAACTATGGCTACACCTTC.